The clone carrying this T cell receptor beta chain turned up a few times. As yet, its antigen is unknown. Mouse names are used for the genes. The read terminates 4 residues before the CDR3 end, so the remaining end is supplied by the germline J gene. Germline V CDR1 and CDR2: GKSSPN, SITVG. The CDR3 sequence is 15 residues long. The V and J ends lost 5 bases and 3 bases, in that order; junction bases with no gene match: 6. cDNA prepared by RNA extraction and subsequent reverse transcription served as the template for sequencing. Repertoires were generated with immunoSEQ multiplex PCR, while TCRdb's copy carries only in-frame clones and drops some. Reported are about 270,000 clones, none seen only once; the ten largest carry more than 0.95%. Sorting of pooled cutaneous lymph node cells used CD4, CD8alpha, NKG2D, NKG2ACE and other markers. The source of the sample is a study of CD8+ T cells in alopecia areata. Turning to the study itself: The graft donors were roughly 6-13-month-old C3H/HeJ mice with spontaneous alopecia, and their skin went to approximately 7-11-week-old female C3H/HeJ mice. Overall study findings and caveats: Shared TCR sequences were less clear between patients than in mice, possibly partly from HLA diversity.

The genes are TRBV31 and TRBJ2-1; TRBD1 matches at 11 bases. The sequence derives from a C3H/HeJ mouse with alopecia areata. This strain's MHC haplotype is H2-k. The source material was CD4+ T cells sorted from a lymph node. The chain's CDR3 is CAWEKGTGGYAEQFF. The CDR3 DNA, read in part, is TGTGCCTGGGAGAAAGGGACAGGGGGCTATGCT.